The sequence of this T cell receptor (beta chain) was determined in a study of blood T cells in healthy people across ages. Broader study findings: Observed TCR beta diversity per million T cells went down as age went up. This fall followed a roughly linear course with age.

Through a sample-barcoded 5' primer and a J-beta primer mix, a second PCR was run for roughly 6 to 11 cycles. TCRdb recomputed calls from the 5' RACE reads with MiXCR, one row per CDR3 protein. The repertoire holds 450,000 to 650,000 distinct CDR3 sequences, with under 30% as singletons. Germline V gives CDR1 SGHTA, CDR2 FQGNSA. The CDR3 contains 15 residues. This clonotype has just a few counts. Its antigen is undetermined. The same sample was also used in a study of T cells of mothers and their children.

What was sequenced was blood. This TCR was sampled from a boy aged 5-17 years in good health. This chain uses TRBV7-2 with TRBJ2-1; 8 bases match TRBD1. The tail of the sequence fits TRBJ2-7 better, so the J call may be wrong. CDR3 amino acids: CASTSDRVAADEQYF. CDR3 coding DNA: TGTGCCAGCACATCGGACAGGGTGGCCGCCGACGAGCAGTACTTC.